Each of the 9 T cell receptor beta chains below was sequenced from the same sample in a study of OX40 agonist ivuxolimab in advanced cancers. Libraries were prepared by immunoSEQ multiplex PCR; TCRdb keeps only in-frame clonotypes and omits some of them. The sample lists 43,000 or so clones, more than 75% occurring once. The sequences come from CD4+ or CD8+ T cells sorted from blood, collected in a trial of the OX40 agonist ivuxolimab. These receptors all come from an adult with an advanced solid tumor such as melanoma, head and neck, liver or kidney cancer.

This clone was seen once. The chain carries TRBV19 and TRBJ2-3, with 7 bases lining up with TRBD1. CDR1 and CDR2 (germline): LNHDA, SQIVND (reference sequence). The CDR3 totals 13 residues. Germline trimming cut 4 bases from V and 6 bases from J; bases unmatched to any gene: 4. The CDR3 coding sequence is TGTGCCAGTAGTACAACAGGGGAGGATACGCAGTATTTT. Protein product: CASSTTGEDTQYF. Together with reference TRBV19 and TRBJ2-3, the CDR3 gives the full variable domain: DGGITQSPKYLFRKEGQNVTLSCEQNLNHDAMYWYRQDPGQGLRLIYYSQIVNDFQKGDIAEGYSVSREKKESFPLTVTSAQKNPTAFYLCASSTTGEDTQYFGPGTRLTVL.

CDR3 protein: CASSFGMVQETQYF. In DNA form, the CDR3 reads TGTGCCAGCAGCTTCGGGATGGTACAAGAGACCCAGTACTTC. V gene TRBV7-8 combines with J gene TRBJ2-5; D perhaps matches TRBD2 (5 bases). V dropped 3 bases and J dropped 2 bases, with 10 bases sitting between them. This CDR3 contains 14 residues. From germline, CDR1 is SGHVS and CDR2 FQNEAQ.

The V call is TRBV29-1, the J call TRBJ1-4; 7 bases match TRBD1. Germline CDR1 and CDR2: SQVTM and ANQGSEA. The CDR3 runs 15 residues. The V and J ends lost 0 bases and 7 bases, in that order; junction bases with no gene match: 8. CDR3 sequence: CSVEETGSLGEKLFF. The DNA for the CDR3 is TGCAGCGTTGAAGAGACAGGGTCTCTTGGTGAAAAACTGTTTTTT.

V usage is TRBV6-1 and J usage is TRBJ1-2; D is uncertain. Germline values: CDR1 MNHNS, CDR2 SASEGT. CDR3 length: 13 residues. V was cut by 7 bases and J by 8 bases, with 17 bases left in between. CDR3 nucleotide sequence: TGTGCCAGCACCTCCTCCCCCCCCGGCGGCTACACCTTC. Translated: CASTSSPPGGYTF.

The CDR3 DNA sequence: TGTGCCAGCAGCTTAAAGGCAGGGCACGAGCAGTACTTC. It codes for CASSLKAGHEQYF. The chain couples TRBV7-3 to TRBJ2-7; D perhaps matches TRBD1 (5 bases). The CDR3 runs 13 residues. The V end was cut by 1 base, the J end by 5 bases, with 9 bases between. Germline V gene lookup returns CDR1 SGHTA and CDR2 FQGTGA.

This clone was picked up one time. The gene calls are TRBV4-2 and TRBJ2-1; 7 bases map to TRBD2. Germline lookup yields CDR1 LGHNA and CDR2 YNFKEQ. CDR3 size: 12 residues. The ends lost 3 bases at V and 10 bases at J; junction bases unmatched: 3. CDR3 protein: CASSQGGSEQFF. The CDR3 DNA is TGTGCCAGCAGCCAGGGAGGGTCGGAGCAGTTCTTC.

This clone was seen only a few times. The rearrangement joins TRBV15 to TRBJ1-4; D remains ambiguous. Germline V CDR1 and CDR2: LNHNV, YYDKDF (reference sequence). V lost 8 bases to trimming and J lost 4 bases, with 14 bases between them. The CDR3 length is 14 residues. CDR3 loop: CATGVRGFNEKLFF. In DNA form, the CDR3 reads TGTGCCACCGGCGTTCGTGGGTTTAATGAAAAACTGTTTTTT.

Here the CDR3 reads CASGPGQAPYEQYF. In DNA form, the CDR3 reads TGTGCCAGCGGACCGGGACAGGCACCCTACGAGCAGTACTTC. The chain couples TRBV7-9 to TRBJ2-7; 8 nucleotides agree with TRBD1. V shed 8 bases and J 2 bases; nucleotides not matched to a gene: 8. The CDR3 covers 14 residues. The germline V gene encodes CDR1 SEHNR and CDR2 FQNEAQ (reference sequence).

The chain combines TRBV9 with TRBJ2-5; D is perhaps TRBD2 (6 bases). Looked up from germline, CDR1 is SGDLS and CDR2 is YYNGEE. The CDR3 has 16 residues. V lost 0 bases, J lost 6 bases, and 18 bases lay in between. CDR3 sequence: CASSVDGGGLPQTQYF. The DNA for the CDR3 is TGTGCCAGCAGCGTAGATGGCGGAGGGCTACCCCAGACCCAGTACTTC.